These T cell receptor beta chains were read from a single sample in a study of T-cell reconstitution after alpha-beta-depleted transplantation in children. A single record per CDR3 protein comes from TCRdb applying MiXCR to the PCR reads. The profile shows 360,000 or so distinct CDR3 sequences, 20% of them singletons. The specimen was PBMCs from the stem cell graft donor, collected from the stem cell graft. The receptor set was obtained from a human donor who donated a stem cell graft to a child with acute myeloid leukemia. Both conserved end residues are part of each CDR3. The order of the fields is V gene, D gene, J gene, clone size, CDR3 DNA, CDR3 protein. A D gene is named only where the DNA matches it firmly. Clone size is not always given. Where it is, it says once, few, many or a class for expanded clones.

V gene: TRBV7-2; D gene: .; J gene: TRBJ2-7; clone size: .; CDR3 DNA: TGTGCCAGCAGCTTAGGTAGCAGGGTACTAACCTACGAGCAGTACTTC; CDR3 protein: CASSLGSRVLTYEQYF
V gene: TRBV12-3/TRBV12-4; D gene: .; J gene: TRBJ1-2; clone size: many; CDR3 DNA: TGTGCCAGCAGCTCTGACCTCACAGGAAACTATGGCTACACCTTC; CDR3 protein: CASSSDLTGNYGYTF
V gene: TRBV15; D gene: .; J gene: TRBJ2-7; clone size: many; CDR3 DNA: TGTGCCACCAGCAGAGATCCGGGGCCCTCCTACGAGCAGTACTTC; CDR3 protein: CATSRDPGPSYEQYF
V gene: TRBV6-5; D gene: .; J gene: TRBJ2-7; clone size: .; CDR3 DNA: TGTGCCAGCAGGCGACAGGAAGCCTACGAGCAGTACTTC; CDR3 protein: CASRRQEAYEQYF
V gene: TRBV27; D gene: .; J gene: TRBJ2-7; clone size: many; CDR3 DNA: TGTGCCAGCAGTTATCGGGACGGCTACGAGCAGTACTTC; CDR3 protein: CASSYRDGYEQYF
V gene: TRBV9; D gene: .; J gene: TRBJ2-2; clone size: .; CDR3 DNA: TGTGCCAGCAGCGTAGTTGAAGCCTCCGCCGGGGAGCTGTTTTTT; CDR3 protein: CASSVVEASAGELFF
V gene: TRBV7-9; D gene: .; J gene: TRBJ2-3; clone size: .; CDR3 DNA: TGTGCCAGCAGCTTTTTTACCGCGGCGGATACGCAGTATTTT; CDR3 protein: CASSFFTAADTQYF
V gene: TRBV12-3/TRBV12-4; D gene: TRBD2; J gene: TRBJ2-2; clone size: many; CDR3 DNA: TGTGCCAGCAGCCTTGGACTAGCGAACACCGGGGAGCTGTTTTTT; CDR3 protein: CASSLGLANTGELFF
V gene: TRBV20-1; D gene: TRBD1; J gene: TRBJ1-4; clone size: .; CDR3 DNA: TGCAGTGCTAGACTCGGGACAGCCTATGAAAAACTGTTTTTT; CDR3 protein: CSARLGTAYEKLFF
V gene: TRBV4-2; D gene: TRBD1; J gene: TRBJ2-3; clone size: many; CDR3 DNA: TGTGCCAGCAGCCAGGAATGGACAGGGGGATCAGATACGCAGTATTTT; CDR3 protein: CASSQEWTGGSDTQYF
V gene: TRBV7-2; D gene: .; J gene: TRBJ1-5; clone size: few; CDR3 DNA: TGTGCCAGCAGCATCGGGACAACTCAGCCCCAGCATTTT; CDR3 protein: CASSIGTTQPQHF
V gene: TRBV20-1; D gene: TRBD1; J gene: TRBJ2-2; clone size: few; CDR3 DNA: TGCAGTGCTAGGACAGGGGTCACCGGGGAGCTGTTTTTT; CDR3 protein: CSARTGVTGELFF
V gene: TRBV7-9; D gene: .; J gene: TRBJ2-7; clone size: once; CDR3 DNA: TGTGCCAGCAGCTGGCTTCGGGGGGCATCCTACTACGAGCAGTACTTC; CDR3 protein: CASSWLRGASYYEQYF
V gene: TRBV7-9; D gene: .; J gene: TRBJ1-4; clone size: .; CDR3 DNA: TGTGCCAGCAGCTTAACCGAGGAAAAACTGTTTTTT; CDR3 protein: CASSLTEEKLFF
V gene: TRBV12-3/TRBV12-4; D gene: TRBD2; J gene: TRBJ2-1; clone size: .; CDR3 DNA: TGTGCCAGCAATATCCGGCGGGAGGGGATGTCCTACAATGAGCAGTTCTTC; CDR3 protein: CASNIRREGMSYNEQFF
V gene: TRBV27; D gene: TRBD1; J gene: TRBJ2-1; clone size: many; CDR3 DNA: TGTGCCAGCAGTACTTACAGGGGGCCGGACTCCTACAATGAGCAGTTCTTC; CDR3 protein: CASSTYRGPDSYNEQFF
V gene: TRBV15; D gene: .; J gene: TRBJ2-7; clone size: few; CDR3 DNA: TGTGCCACCAGCAGAGGTTTTATGGAAGGGGCCTACGAGCAGTACTTC; CDR3 protein: CATSRGFMEGAYEQYF
V gene: TRBV28; D gene: TRBD1; J gene: TRBJ2-5; clone size: few; CDR3 DNA: TGTGCCAGCAGTTTCCTGACAGGGGGGCAAGAGACCCAGTACTTC; CDR3 protein: CASSFLTGGQETQYF
V gene: TRBV7-2; D gene: .; J gene: TRBJ2-7; clone size: .; CDR3 DNA: TGTGCCAGCAGCTTTTCGGTAGTAGCGGCCCCATACGAGCAGTACTTC; CDR3 protein: CASSFSVVAAPYEQYF
V gene: TRBV20-1; D gene: TRBD2; J gene: TRBJ2-1; clone size: few; CDR3 DNA: TGCAGTGCTAGTCATTTGGGCGGGAGGTCCTACAATGAGCAGTTCTTC; CDR3 protein: CSASHLGGRSYNEQFF
V gene: TRBV7-7; D gene: .; J gene: TRBJ1-1; clone size: many; CDR3 DNA: TGTGCCAGCAGCCTGGACTTGAACACTGAAGCTTTCTTT; CDR3 protein: CASSLDLNTEAFF
V gene: TRBV20-1; D gene: .; J gene: TRBJ2-1; clone size: few; CDR3 DNA: TGCAGTGAGGAGCGGACCGCCTACAATGAGCAGTTCTTC; CDR3 protein: CSEERTAYNEQFF
V gene: TRBV12-3/TRBV12-4; D gene: .; J gene: TRBJ2-1; clone size: .; CDR3 DNA: TGTGCCAGCACCCTAGATGTGGAGCAGTTCTTC; CDR3 protein: CASTLDVEQFF
V gene: TRBV4-3; D gene: .; J gene: TRBJ2-5; clone size: few; CDR3 DNA: TGCGCCAGCAGCCAAGATTTGCGGGAAGCGGGTGAGACCCAGTACTTC; CDR3 protein: CASSQDLREAGETQYF
V gene: TRBV5-6; D gene: TRBD1; J gene: TRBJ2-7; clone size: many; CDR3 DNA: TGTGCCAGCAGCTTGGGTAGGGGGCTGTACGAGCAGTACTTC; CDR3 protein: CASSLGRGLYEQYF
V gene: TRBV12-3/TRBV12-4; D gene: .; J gene: TRBJ2-1; clone size: .; CDR3 DNA: TGTGCCAGCAGTTTCCAGGGAGGTGAGCAGTTCTTC; CDR3 protein: CASSFQGGEQFF
V gene: TRBV24-1; D gene: .; J gene: TRBJ1-1; clone size: .; CDR3 DNA: TGTGCCACCAGTGATGCTCGCACCCCCGGGACTGAAGCTTTCTTT; CDR3 protein: CATSDARTPGTEAFF
V gene: TRBV12-3/TRBV12-4; D gene: .; J gene: TRBJ1-1; clone size: few; CDR3 DNA: TGTGCCAGCAGTCCAAGTGTGGCTGAAGCTTTCTTT; CDR3 protein: CASSPSVAEAFF
V gene: TRBV18; D gene: TRBD2; J gene: TRBJ2-3; clone size: few; CDR3 DNA: TGTGCCAGCTCACCGCTTGCCGGGACTAGCGGCACAGATACGCAGTATTTT; CDR3 protein: CASSPLAGTSGTDTQYF
V gene: TRBV12-3/TRBV12-4; D gene: .; J gene: TRBJ1-1; clone size: few; CDR3 DNA: TGTGCCAGCAGTTCGGACATCCCGGAAGCTTTCTTT; CDR3 protein: CASSSDIPEAFF
V gene: TRBV7-9; D gene: .; J gene: TRBJ1-1; clone size: few; CDR3 DNA: TGTGCCAGCAGCTTAGGGCAGTCAAACACTGAAGCTTTCTTT; CDR3 protein: CASSLGQSNTEAFF
V gene: TRBV7-2; D gene: TRBD2; J gene: TRBJ2-1; clone size: few; CDR3 DNA: TGTGCCAGCAGCTTCGCCGCCTCCTCTAGCGGATCCTACAATGAGCAGTTCTTC; CDR3 protein: CASSFAASSSGSYNEQFF
V gene: TRBV20-1; D gene: TRBD2; J gene: TRBJ2-7; clone size: few; CDR3 DNA: TGCAGTGCTAGAGATCTGTCTAGCGGGAGCCAACATCATTTCTACGAGCAGTACTTC; CDR3 protein: CSARDLSSGSQHHFYEQYF
V gene: TRBV27; D gene: TRBD2; J gene: TRBJ2-3; clone size: few; CDR3 DNA: TGTGCCAGCAGTTCAATTAGCGGGAGTTGGGACACAGATACGCAGTATTTT; CDR3 protein: CASSSISGSWDTDTQYF
V gene: TRBV20-1; D gene: TRBD2; J gene: TRBJ2-1; clone size: many; CDR3 DNA: TGCAGTGCTAGGCGACTAGCGGTCTACAATGAGCAGTTCTTC; CDR3 protein: CSARRLAVYNEQFF
V gene: TRBV20-1; D gene: .; J gene: TRBJ2-7; clone size: many; CDR3 DNA: TGCAGTGCTAAAGGCGGACCAGGGACTTACGAGCAGTACTTC; CDR3 protein: CSAKGGPGTYEQYF
V gene: TRBV4-3; D gene: .; J gene: TRBJ2-7; clone size: .; CDR3 DNA: TGCGCCAGCAGCCAATATGCGGCTAGCTCCTACGAGCAGTACTTC; CDR3 protein: CASSQYAASSYEQYF
V gene: TRBV25-1; D gene: TRBD1; J gene: TRBJ2-1; clone size: .; CDR3 DNA: TGTGCCAGCGAGGGGGACAGGAAGTATGAGCAGTTCTTC; CDR3 protein: CASEGDRKYEQFF
V gene: TRBV20-1; D gene: .; J gene: TRBJ2-7; clone size: many; CDR3 DNA: TGCAGTACCGTGGAGGGGGCGGGGGAGCAGTACTTC; CDR3 protein: CSTVEGAGEQYF
V gene: TRBV29-1; D gene: .; J gene: TRBJ2-7; clone size: many; CDR3 DNA: TGCAGCGTTGTGCCCAGCTCCTACGAGCAGTACTTC; CDR3 protein: CSVVPSSYEQYF
V gene: TRBV12-3/TRBV12-4; D gene: TRBD1; J gene: TRBJ2-1; clone size: .; CDR3 DNA: TGTGCCAGCAGTTCCGGGACAGGGTTTTTGAATGAGCAGTTCTTC; CDR3 protein: CASSSGTGFLNEQFF
V gene: TRBV29-1; D gene: TRBD2; J gene: TRBJ2-7; clone size: few; CDR3 DNA: TGCAGCGTCCTGAGCGGGAGGGGGTACGAGCAGTACTTC; CDR3 protein: CSVLSGRGYEQYF
V gene: TRBV2; D gene: TRBD2; J gene: TRBJ2-2; clone size: few; CDR3 DNA: TGTGCCAGCATAATAGGGCGGGAGGAAAGCGGGGAGCTGTTTTTT; CDR3 protein: CASIIGREESGELFF
V gene: TRBV6-5; D gene: TRBD1; J gene: TRBJ2-2; clone size: .; CDR3 DNA: TGTGCCAGCAGTTACATTCCGGGACAGGCGAACACCGGGGAGCTGTTTTTT; CDR3 protein: CASSYIPGQANTGELFF
V gene: TRBV20-1; D gene: .; J gene: TRBJ1-1; clone size: few; CDR3 DNA: TGCAGTGCTGGTAAATGGGGGACTGAAGCTTTCTTT; CDR3 protein: CSAGKWGTEAFF
V gene: TRBV4-3; D gene: TRBD1; J gene: TRBJ2-1; clone size: many; CDR3 DNA: TGCGCCAGCAGCCAGGACAGGGAGCAGTTCTTC; CDR3 protein: CASSQDREQFF
V gene: TRBV12-3/TRBV12-4; D gene: TRBD1; J gene: TRBJ2-5; clone size: .; CDR3 DNA: TGTGCCAGCAGTTATGCCGGGACAGGGGAAAAGACCCAGTACTTC; CDR3 protein: CASSYAGTGEKTQYF
V gene: TRBV11-2; D gene: .; J gene: TRBJ2-7; clone size: .; CDR3 DNA: TGTGCCAGCAGCCCCTCAGGTATCTACGAGCAGTACTTC; CDR3 protein: CASSPSGIYEQYF